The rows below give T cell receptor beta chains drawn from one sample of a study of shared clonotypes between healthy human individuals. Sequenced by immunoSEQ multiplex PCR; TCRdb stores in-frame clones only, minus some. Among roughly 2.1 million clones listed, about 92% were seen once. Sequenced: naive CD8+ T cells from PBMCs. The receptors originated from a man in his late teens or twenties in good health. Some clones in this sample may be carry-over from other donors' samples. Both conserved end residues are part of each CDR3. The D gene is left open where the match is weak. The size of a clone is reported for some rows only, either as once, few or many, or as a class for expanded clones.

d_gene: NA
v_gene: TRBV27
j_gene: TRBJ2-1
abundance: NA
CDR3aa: CASSLVGLRNNEQFF
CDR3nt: TGTGCCAGCAGTTTAGTAGGGCTTAGAAACAATGAGCAGTTCTTC

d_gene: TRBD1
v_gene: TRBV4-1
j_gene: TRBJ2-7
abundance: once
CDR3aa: CASSQRGQGVSEQYF
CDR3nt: TGCGCCAGCAGCCAACGGGGACAGGGGGTCTCCGAGCAGTACTTC

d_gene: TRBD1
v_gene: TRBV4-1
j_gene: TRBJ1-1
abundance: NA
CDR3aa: CASSTRDRGRSDTEAFF
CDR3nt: TGCGCCAGCAGCACCCGGGACAGGGGGCGCAGTGACACTGAAGCTTTCTTT

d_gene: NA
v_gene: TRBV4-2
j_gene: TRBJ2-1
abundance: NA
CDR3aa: CASSQLRLDRSYNEQFF
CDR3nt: TGTGCCAGCAGCCAACTAAGACTAGACCGCTCCTACAATGAGCAGTTCTTC

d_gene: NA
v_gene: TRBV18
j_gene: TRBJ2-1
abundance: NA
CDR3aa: CASSPPTVNEQFF
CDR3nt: TGTGCCAGCTCACCACCGACGGTCAATGAGCAGTTCTTC

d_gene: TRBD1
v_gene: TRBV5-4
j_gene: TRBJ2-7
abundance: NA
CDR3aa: CASSLAQGAYEQYF
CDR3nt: TGTGCCAGCAGCTTGGCACAGGGGGCCTACGAGCAGTACTTC

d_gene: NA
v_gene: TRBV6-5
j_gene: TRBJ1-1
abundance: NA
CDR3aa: CASSYGGGNTEAFF
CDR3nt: TGTGCCAGCAGTTACGGGGGAGGGAACACTGAAGCTTTCTTT

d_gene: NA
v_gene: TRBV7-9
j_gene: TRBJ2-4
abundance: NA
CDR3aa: CASSFSGRNIQYF
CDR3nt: TGTGCCAGCAGCTTTTCAGGTAGAAACATTCAGTACTTC

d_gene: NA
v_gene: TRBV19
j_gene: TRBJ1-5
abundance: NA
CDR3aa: CASSIFGANQPQHF
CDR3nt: TGTGCCAGTAGTATATTTGGGGCTAATCAGCCCCAGCATTTT

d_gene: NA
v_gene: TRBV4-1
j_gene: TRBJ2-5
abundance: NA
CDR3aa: CASSQYGELPEETQYF
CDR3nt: TGCGCCAGCAGCCAATACGGGGAACTCCCTGAAGAGACCCAGTACTTC

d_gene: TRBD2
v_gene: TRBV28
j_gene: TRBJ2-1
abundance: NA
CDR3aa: CASSPLQRGSYNEQFF
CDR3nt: TGTGCCAGCAGTCCCCTACAGCGGGGCTCCTACAATGAGCAGTTCTTC

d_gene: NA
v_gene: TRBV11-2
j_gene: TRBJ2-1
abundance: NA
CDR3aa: CASSFGDNEQFF
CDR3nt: TGTGCCAGCAGCTTTGGGGACAATGAGCAGTTCTTC

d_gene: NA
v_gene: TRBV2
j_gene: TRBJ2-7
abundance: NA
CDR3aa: CASSEVSAYAYEQYF
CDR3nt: TGTGCCAGCAGTGAAGTTTCGGCCTACGCCTACGAGCAGTACTTC

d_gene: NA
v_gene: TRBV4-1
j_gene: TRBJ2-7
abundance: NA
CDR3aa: CASSQEPASKSEQYF
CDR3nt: TGCGCCAGCAGCCAAGAGCCGGCTAGTAAGAGCGAGCAGTACTTC

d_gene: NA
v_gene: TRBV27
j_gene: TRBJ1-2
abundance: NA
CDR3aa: CASSLSAAGTDYGYTF
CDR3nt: TGTGCCAGCAGTTTATCCGCCGCCGGGACGGACTATGGCTACACCTTC

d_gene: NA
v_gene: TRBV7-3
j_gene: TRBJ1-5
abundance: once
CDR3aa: CASSIHTAGQAYTFSNQPQHF
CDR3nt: TGTGCCAGCAGCATCCACACCGCGGGGCAGGCTTACACCTTTAGCAATCAGCCCCAGCATTTT

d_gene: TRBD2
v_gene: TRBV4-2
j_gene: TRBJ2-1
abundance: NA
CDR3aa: CASSQRQASGIMSYNEQFF
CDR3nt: TGTGCCAGCAGCCAACGGCAGGCTAGCGGGATCATGTCCTACAATGAGCAGTTCTTC

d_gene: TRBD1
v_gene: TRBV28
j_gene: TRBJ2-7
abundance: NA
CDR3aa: CASSPHGNRGWYYEQYF
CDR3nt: TGTGCCAGCAGTCCTCACGGTAACAGGGGATGGTACTACGAGCAGTACTTC